The 21 T cell receptor beta chains below come from one sample, sequenced in a study of regulatory T cells in long-lasting Graves disease. Described time point: persistent/refractory GD, antithyroid drugs over 5 years with positive TRAb. Scientists built the TCR library using RNA that was extracted from PBMCs. According to the study, TCR beta libraries were built with iRepertoire HTBI primers and CDR3-region Arm-PCR. Via MiXCR, TCRdb re-called the multiplex PCR reads, giving one row per CDR3 protein. This table has approximately 400,000 distinct CDR3 sequences, roughly 24% appearing once. Sequencing used peripheral blood mononuclear cells (PBMCs), obtained when the disease was refractory, from a patient treated with antithyroid drugs. These receptor sequences come from a woman aged 40 to 49 with Graves disease.

The V gene is TRBV28, the J gene TRBJ2-7, with unresolved D. V gave up 6 bases and J gave up 2 bases, with 14 bases separating them. Germline CDR1 reads MDHEN; CDR2 reads SYDVKM. The CDR3 is 14 amino acids. CDR3 nucleotide sequence: TGTGCCAGCAGGGGTGGTGCGGAACCCTACGAGCAGTACTTC. Encoded protein: CASRGGAEPYEQYF. Full variable domain (outside the CDR3, taken from reference TRBV28 and TRBJ2-7): DVKVTQSSRYLVKRTGEKVFLECVQDMDHENMFWYRQDPGLGLRLIYFSYDVKMKEKGDIPEGYSVSREKKERFSLILESASTNQTSMYLCASRGGAEPYEQYFGPGTRLTVT.

Ten or more counts support this clonotype. The chain employs TRBV27 and TRBJ2-5; D possibly matches TRBD1 or TRBD2 (5 bases each). The CDR3 runs to 12 residues. Trimming cost V 4 bases and J 12 bases, with 15 bases left between them. Per the germline V gene, CDR1 is MNHEY and CDR2 is SMNVEV (reference sequence). The CDR3 here is CASSSGAGLEYF. Here the CDR3 DNA reads TGTGCCAGCAGTTCCGGGGCAGGTTTGGAGTACTTC.

This clonotype was picked up many times. The chain uses TRBV12-3 or TRBV12-4 and TRBJ2-7; 7 bases are a match to TRBD2. Trimming removed 3 bases from V and 6 bases from J; junction bases left unmatched: 5. This CDR3 is built from 13 residues. The CDR3 DNA reads TGTGCCAGCAGTTTGAACCCTAGCGGCGAGCAGTACTTC. Translating gives CASSLNPSGEQYF.

The chain joins TRBV7-9 to TRBJ2-5; the D is unclear. V shed 8 bases and J shed 7 bases, with 11 bases lying between them. The germline V gene has CDR1 SEHNR and CDR2 FQNEAQ (reference sequence). The CDR3 sequence is 11 residues long. In DNA form, the CDR3 reads TGTGCCAGCGGCGACCAGGCGACCCAGTACTTC. Translated: CASGDQATQYF.

This clonotype turned up a few times. The chain uses TRBV5-1 and TRBJ2-5; either TRBD1 or TRBD2 may fit D (5 bases each). V was clipped by 3 bases and J by 2 bases, with 11 bases between them. CDR1 and CDR2 (germline): SGHRS, YFSETQ. This CDR3 region has 14 residues. The chain's CDR3 is CASSYRDPQETQYF. The CDR3 nucleotides read TGCGCCAGCAGCTACCGGGACCCTCAAGAGACCCAGTACTTC.

The chain uses TRBV5-6 and TRBJ1-5, with D maybe TRBD1 (5 bases). The germline gives CDR1 SGHDT, CDR2 YYEEEE. V gave up 2 bases and J gave up 4 bases, with 22 bases separating them. The CDR3 totals 18 residues. The CDR3 sequence: CASSFRDAVSDRNQPQHF. CDR3 DNA: TGTGCCAGCAGCTTTCGGGACGCAGTTTCCGACCGAAATCAGCCCCAGCATTTT.

A note on this clonotype: A read error is possible here, since a much larger clone lies one base away. This rearrangement joins TRBV6-2 or TRBV6-3 to TRBJ2-7, with 11 bases matching TRBD2. Trimming removed 1 base from V and 5 bases from J; junction bases left unmatched: 7. This CDR3 has 16 amino acids. The germline V gene has CDR1 MNHEY and CDR2 SVGEGT. CDR3 DNA sequence: TGTGCCAGCAGTTACTTAGCGGGAGGGACGGGGCACGAGCAGTACTTC. It translates to CASSYLAGGTGHEQYF.

This clonotype was observed at least ten times. The chain uses TRBV11-2 and TRBJ1-1; D might be TRBD1 (6 bases). Trimming shortened V by 5 bases and J by 1 base, and 14 bases separated the two germline ends. This CDR3 is 15 amino acids long. CDR1 is SGHAT and CDR2 is FQNNGV in the germline V gene. The CDR3 DNA follows: TGTGCCAGCAGCCATTTCAGGGGATCGAACACTGAAGCTTTCTTT. Translation: CASSHFRGSNTEAFF.

The sample holds a few counts of this clonotype. The chain uses TRBV7-9 and TRBJ1-2; 11 bases line up with TRBD1. Germline lookup yields CDR1 SEHNR and CDR2 FQNEAQ (reference sequence). The junction had 11 bases not matched to a gene; V was cut back by 5 bases and J by 0 bases. The CDR3 is 18 amino acids. The CDR3 loop is CASSVDRDRGMANYGYTF. Here the CDR3 DNA reads TGTGCCAGCAGCGTAGACCGGGACAGGGGGATGGCTAACTATGGCTACACCTTC.

This chain uses TRBV7-9 with TRBJ1-5, with 10 bases lining up with TRBD1. In germline, CDR1 is SEHNR, CDR2 FQNEAQ (reference sequence). V dropped 5 bases and J dropped 10; count of bases not matched to a gene: 11. This CDR3 has 15 residues. The CDR3 sequence: CASSQGTGTGEPQHF. The CDR3 nucleotides are TGTGCCAGCAGCCAAGGAACCGGGACAGGGGAACCCCAGCATTTT.

This clonotype was counted between two and nine times. This chain connects TRBV29-1 to TRBJ2-2; 9 bases align to TRBD2. The V segment lost 7 bases and the J segment 5 bases; nucleotides outside the gene matches: 14. This CDR3 spans 16 amino acids. Germline V gene lookup returns CDR1 SQVTM and CDR2 ANQGSEA. The CDR3 protein is CSAEGLSGSQTGELFF. The CDR3 DNA follows: TGCAGCGCTGAGGGCCTTAGCGGGAGTCAGACCGGGGAGCTGTTTTTT.

This clonotype appeared many times. The chain uses TRBV7-9 and TRBJ2-2; D gene unclear. V was pared by 2 bases and J by 1 base, with 5 bases between. The CDR3 spans 14 residues. Germline V CDR1 and CDR2: SEHNR, FQNEAQ (reference sequence). The CDR3 loop is CASSLMLNTGELFF. The CDR3 DNA sequence: TGTGCCAGCAGCTTAATGTTGAACACCGGGGAGCTGTTTTTT.

This sequence joins TRBV5-1 and TRBJ1-4; D not resolved. Germline CDR1 SGHRS, CDR2 YFSETQ. The CDR3 consists of 15 residues. Between the trimmed V and J ends, which lost 0 bases and 0 bases, there was a span of 6 bases. CDR3 sequence (DNA): TGCGCCAGCAGCTTGGGGGATGCAACTAATGAAAAACTGTTTTTT. Protein sequence: CASSLGDATNEKLFF.

This clonotype occurred many times. V is TRBV7-2 and J is TRBJ2-7, with D unclear. Trimming took off 4 bases at V and 0 bases at J, with 16 bases between the two ends. Germline CDR1 and CDR2: SGHTA and FQGNSA. The CDR3 has 16 residues. The CDR3: CASSWIGQFGSYEQYF. The CDR3, as DNA: TGTGCCAGCAGCTGGATAGGCCAGTTTGGCTCCTACGAGCAGTACTTC.

This clonotype was picked up a small number of times. The V gene is TRBV20-1, the J gene TRBJ2-7; 16 bases are a match to TRBD2. The V segment lost 3 bases and the J segment 4 bases; nucleotides outside the gene matches: 12. The CDR3 runs to 18 residues. Germline lookup yields CDR1 DFQATT and CDR2 SNEGSKA (reference sequence). In DNA form, the CDR3 reads TGCAGTGCTAGTAGCCCGGGACTAGCGGGAGGGCGGGAATACGAGCAGTACTTC. Residues: CSASSPGLAGGREYEQYF.

This clonotype was detected many times. V and J are TRBV11-2 and TRBJ1-1; possible D gene TRBD1, 5 bases. Per germline, CDR1 SGHAT and CDR2 FQNNGV. The CDR3 is 14 amino acids. V shed 2 bases and J shed 4 bases, with 11 bases lying between them. The CDR3 coding sequence is TGTGCCAGCAGCTTATCCAGGGCTATCACTGAAGCTTTCTTT. This encodes CASSLSRAITEAFF.

This rearrangement joins TRBV28 to TRBJ2-3; D might be TRBD1 (6 bases). Looked up from germline, CDR1 is MDHEN and CDR2 is SYDVKM. This CDR3 comprises 12 residues. V gave up 6 bases and J gave up 9 bases, with 13 bases separating them. The CDR3 sequence is CASSSGVTTQYF. The CDR3 nucleotides read TGTGCCAGCAGCTCAGGGGTTACGACGCAGTATTTT.

This clonotype was counted many times. V and J are TRBV28 and TRBJ2-1; 8 nucleotides match TRBD2. The CDR3 sequence is 18 residues long. Losses at the gene ends were 4 bases for V and 8 bases for J; bases not matched to a gene: 19. Germline-derived CDR1 and CDR2 are MDHEN and SYDVKM. DNA for the CDR3: TGTGCCAGCAGTTCCCTGTTGCTAGCGGGTCTTCTCGGGGATGAGCAGTTCTTC. The encoded protein is CASSSLLLAGLLGDEQFF.

This clonotype was counted at least ten times. This chain joins TRBV5-1 and TRBJ2-7; D may be TRBD1 or TRBD2 (6 bases each). The V end lost 0 bases, the J end lost 6 bases, and 7 bases lay between the germline ends. This CDR3 region has 12 residues. The germline V gene has CDR1 SGHRS and CDR2 YFSETQ. Here the CDR3 reads CASSLAGAEQYF. The CDR3, as DNA: TGCGCCAGCAGCTTGGCGGGGGCCGAGCAGTACTTC.

This clonotype was found many times. CDR3 coding DNA: TGTGCCAGCAGCCGAGGGACACTTGAAGCTTTCTTT. This gives the protein CASSRGTLEAFF. V usage is TRBV3-1 and J usage is TRBJ1-1, with D possibly matching TRBD1 (6 bases). V was pared by 4 bases and J by 7 bases, with 10 bases between. The CDR3 covers 12 residues. Germline CDR1 and CDR2: LGHDT and YNNKEL (reference sequence). Using reference TRBV3-1 and TRBJ1-1 for the parts outside the CDR3, the full variable domain is DTAVSQTPKYLVTQMGNDKSIKCEQNLGHDTMYWYKQDSKKFLKIMFSYNNKELIINETVPNRFSPKSPDKAHLNLHINSLELGDSAVYFCASSRGTLEAFFGQGTRLTVV.

The chain links TRBV7-9 to TRBJ2-5; a possible D gene is TRBD1 (6 bases). The V end lost 4 bases, the J end lost 3 bases, and 12 bases lay between the germline ends. The CDR3 is made up of 14 amino acids. Germline V gene lookup returns CDR1 SEHNR and CDR2 FQNEAQ (reference sequence). CDR3 nucleotide sequence: TGTGCCAGCAGCTCGTGGACAGAGGAAGAGACCCAGTACTTC. Its translation is CASSSWTEEETQYF.